A single sample gave rise to the 27 T cell receptor beta chains below, sequenced in a study of shared clonotypes between healthy human individuals. Assay used: immunoSEQ multiplex PCR; TCRdb lists only in-frame clones, some missing. The sample records hundreds of thousands of clones, 98% being singletons. Only CD45RO-negative cells positively selected for CCR7 counted as naive CD8 cells, so terminally differentiated effector memory CD45RA+ cells were excluded. The sequenced material came from naive CD8+ T cells sorted from blood. These receptors were taken from a man between 25 and 39 years old in good health.

The chain joins TRBV10-3 to TRBJ1-2, with 10 bases that match TRBD1. The CDR3 loop spans 12 amino acids. Germline V gene sequence: CDR1 ENHRY, CDR2 SYGVKD. The V segment lost 6 bases and the J segment 6 bases; nucleotides outside the gene matches: 1. Written as DNA, the CDR3 is TGTGCCATCAGGGGACAGGGGAATGGCTACACCTTC. Amino acid sequence: CAIRGQGNGYTF.

V gene TRBV19 combines with J gene TRBJ2-1; 8 bases are a match to TRBD1. The germline V gene has CDR1 LNHDA and CDR2 SQIVND (reference sequence). The CDR3 loop spans 13 amino acids. Trimming at V came to 2 bases and at J to 8 bases, leaving 2 bases not matched to a gene. The CDR3 loop reads CASSIQGADEQFF. In DNA, the CDR3 is TGTGCCAGTAGTATACAGGGGGCCGATGAGCAGTTCTTC.

The V and J genes are TRBV6-1 and TRBJ2-7; D may be TRBD1 or TRBD2 (5 bases each). This CDR3 region has 11 residues. V lost 10 bases and J lost 7, with 14 bases in between. Germline CDR1 reads MNHNS; CDR2 reads SASEGT. DNA of the CDR3: TGTGCCACTAGTGGGGGTGGGGAGCAGTACTTC. It encodes CATSGGGEQYF.

Worth noting for this clone: This same CDR3 is encoded by further DNA sequences in the sample. The J gene is TRBJ2-1, the V gene TRBV27; the D is unclear. Trimming left V 3 bases short and J 5 bases short, with 8 bases between. The length of the CDR3 is 13 residues. The germline V gene encodes CDR1 MNHEY and CDR2 SMNVEV (reference sequence). CDR3 DNA: TGTGCCAGCAGTTTGTCCGGAAACAATGAGCAGTTCTTC. Amino acid sequence: CASSLSGNNEQFF.

Comment on this clone: The sample holds other DNA sequences that translate to the same CDR3. This rearrangement joins TRBV27 to TRBJ2-7, with TRBD1 matching 11 bases. Germline V gene sequence: CDR1 MNHEY, CDR2 SMNVEV (reference sequence). CDR3 length: 14 residues. V was clipped by 3 bases and J by 3 bases; unmatched bases: 1. The CDR3 coding sequence is TGTGCCAGCAGTTTGGGACAGGGGGGCTACGAGCAGTACTTC. Protein sequence: CASSLGQGGYEQYF.

The chain links TRBV6-1 to TRBJ2-5, with a tentative D call TRBD2 (6 bases). This CDR3 has 15 residues. Trimming shortened V by 4 bases and J by 1 base, and 13 bases separated the two germline ends. Germline CDR1 MNHNS, CDR2 SASEGT. The CDR3 protein is CASSVEGPAQETQYF. The CDR3 DNA reads TGTGCCAGCAGTGTGGAGGGGCCAGCCCAAGAGACCCAGTACTTC.

J is TRBJ1-5 and V is TRBV7-2; 8 bases agree with TRBD1. The CDR3 is made up of 18 amino acids. Per the germline V gene, CDR1 is SGHTA and CDR2 is FQGNSA. V gave up 3 bases and J gave up 0 bases; unmatched junction bases: 10. Written as DNA, the CDR3 is TGTGCCAGCAGCTTGGACAGGGACCAGGCGGATAGCAATCAGCCCCAGCATTTT. This gives the protein CASSLDRDQADSNQPQHF.

The CDR3 region is CASSLGRTSYEQYF. CDR3 coding DNA: TGTGCCAGCAGTCTCGGGAGGACCTCCTACGAGCAGTACTTC. The V and J genes are TRBV6-5 and TRBJ2-7, with 7 bases aligning to TRBD2. J gave up 0 bases and V 5 bases, and 4 bases lay outside the gene matches. The germline V gene encodes CDR1 MNHEY and CDR2 SVGAGI. The CDR3 contains 14 residues.

This chain uses TRBV29-1 with TRBJ1-3, with D uncertain. CDR3 size: 14 residues. Germline CDR1 SQVTM, CDR2 ANQGSEA. The V gene lost 2 bases and the J gene lost 0 bases, with 8 bases spanning the gap. The CDR3 nucleotides are TGCAGCGTTGAACCAGTCGGCTCTGGAAACACCATATATTTT. Protein: CSVEPVGSGNTIYF.

The chain combines TRBV27 with TRBJ2-1, with TRBD1 as a possible D gene (5 bases). CDR1 MNHEY and CDR2 SMNVEV come from the germline V gene (reference sequence). The CDR3 has 13 amino acids. The V end was cut by 8 bases, the J end by 8 bases, with 16 bases between. The CDR3 nucleotides are TGTGCCAGCGCCTTCTTCAGGGTCGATGAGCAGTTCTTC. Its translation is CASAFFRVDEQFF.

Only one count was recorded for this clone. The rearrangement links TRBV7-2 to TRBJ2-7, with D hard to call. Trimming removed 1 base at V and 2 bases at J, with 3 bases between. This CDR3 is 12 amino acids long. CDR1 is SGHTA, CDR2 FQGNSA, per germline. CDR3: CASSLDPYEQYF. The CDR3 DNA follows: TGTGCCAGCAGCTTAGACCCCTACGAGCAGTACTTC.

The V and J genes are TRBV28 and TRBJ2-3; D possibly corresponds to TRBD1 (6 bases). Looked up from germline, CDR1 is MDHEN and CDR2 is SYDVKM. The length of the CDR3 is 12 residues. Trimming pared 2 bases from V and 7 bases from J, leaving 7 bases between. The CDR3 is CASSLQGHTQYF. For the CDR3, the DNA is TGTGCCAGCAGTTTACAGGGGCATACGCAGTATTTT.

This chain connects TRBV4-1 to TRBJ2-3; TRBD2 aligns across 9 bases. The length of the CDR3 is 15 residues. Germline trimming cut 3 bases from V and 9 bases from J; bases unmatched to any gene: 10. Germline assignment: CDR1 MGHRA and CDR2 YSYEKL. CDR3: CASSQRTSEVGTQYF. The CDR3 coding sequence is TGCGCCAGCAGCCAGCGGACTAGCGAAGTAGGGACGCAGTATTTT.

The V gene is TRBV11-2, the J gene TRBJ1-3; unclear D gene. From germline, CDR1 is SGHAT and CDR2 FQNNGV. CDR3 length: 17 residues. V was pared by 5 bases and J by 4 bases, with 21 bases between. This chain's CDR3 is CASSQSFYSMGGNTIYF. The CDR3 nucleotides are TGTGCCAGCAGCCAAAGCTTCTACAGCATGGGCGGAAACACCATATATTTT. Looking up the rest from reference TRBV11-2 and TRBJ1-3 gives the full variable domain: EAGVAQSPRYKIIEKRQSVAFWCNPISGHATLYWYQQILGQGPKLLIQFQNNGVVDDSQLPKDRFSAERLKGVDSTLKIQPAKLEDSAVYLCASSQSFYSMGGNTIYFGEGSWLTVV.

V gene TRBV14 combines with J gene TRBJ2-2; D possibly matches TRBD1 or TRBD2 (5 bases each). This CDR3 comprises 15 residues. CDR1 is SGHDN, CDR2 FVKESK, per germline. The ends were cut back, 4 bases at V and 7 bases at J, with 16 bases in the middle. CDR3 region: CASSLRDPSNGELFF. The DNA of the CDR3 is TGTGCCAGCAGCCTACGGGACCCCTCTAACGGGGAGCTGTTTTTT.

The V and J genes are TRBV5-5 and TRBJ2-6; tentatively, D is TRBD2 (6 bases). This CDR3 has 15 amino acids. Germline CDR1 and CDR2: SGHKS and YYEKEE (reference sequence). V lost 4 bases and J 2 bases, leaving 10 bases between the germline ends. The chain's CDR3 is CASSLRGAGANVLTF. The CDR3 bases are TGTGCCAGCAGCCTTCGCGGGGCTGGGGCCAACGTCCTGACTTTC. The entire variable domain, with the rest obtained from reference TRBV5-5 and TRBJ2-6, is as follows: DAGVTQSPTHLIKTRGQQVTLRCSPISGHKSVSWYQQVLGQGPQFIFQYYEKEERGRGNFPDRFSARQFPNYSSELNVNALLLGDSALYLCASSLRGAGANVLTFGAGSRLTVL.

The gene calls are TRBV27 and TRBJ2-4; D remains ambiguous. The CDR3 has 13 residues. With 6 bases removed from V and 6 bases from J, the gap between germline ends came to 12 bases. Germline CDR1 and CDR2: MNHEY and SMNVEV (reference sequence). In DNA form, the CDR3 reads TGTGCCAGCAGCCGTGGCGGCGGAAACATTCAGTACTTC. Its translation: CASSRGGGNIQYF.

The chain has TRBV6-6 and TRBJ2-1; D remains ambiguous. V was trimmed by 6 bases and J by 9 bases, leaving 24 bases between them. CDR1 is MNHNY and CDR2 is SVGAGI in the germline V gene (reference sequence). The CDR3 length is 16 residues. CDR3 residues: CASSHGYDSRLGEQFF. As DNA, the CDR3 is TGTGCCAGCAGCCACGGGTACGATTCTCGTCTGGGTGAGCAGTTCTTC.

On this clone itself: This CDR3 is also generated by other DNA sequences in the sample. The V call is TRBV29-1, the J call TRBJ2-7; 7 positions agree with TRBD2. The V and J ends lost 0 bases and 3 bases, in that order; junction bases with no gene match: 2. The CDR3 is 13 residues long. Germline lookup yields CDR1 SQVTM and CDR2 ANQGSEA. CDR3 DNA: TGCAGCGTTGAAGAAGGGGAGGGCTACGAGCAGTACTTC. The encoded protein is CSVEEGEGYEQYF.

V and J are TRBV5-1 and TRBJ1-2, with a tentative D call TRBD1 (6 bases). There are 17 residues in the CDR3. With 4 bases removed from V and 1 base from J, the gap between germline ends came to 20 bases. Germline values: CDR1 SGHRS, CDR2 YFSETQ. DNA for the CDR3: TGCGCCAGCAGCCCGGAGATGGGACATACACTTAACTATGGCTACACCTTC. Its protein product is CASSPEMGHTLNYGYTF.

This clone was detected only once. J is TRBJ2-1 and V is TRBV19; D call uncertain. There are 15 residues in the CDR3. The ends were cut back, 7 bases at V and 0 bases at J, with 13 bases in the middle. Looked up from germline, CDR1 is LNHDA and CDR2 is SQIVND (reference sequence). The CDR3 nucleotides read TGTGCCAGTAATCTGAGGATCAGCTCCTACAATGAGCAGTTCTTC. Translating it yields CASNLRISSYNEQFF.

The V and J genes are TRBV6-1 and TRBJ2-7; D call uncertain. Looked up from germline, CDR1 is MNHNS and CDR2 is SASEGT. V lost 1 base and J 3 bases, leaving 13 bases between the germline ends. The CDR3 is 15 residues long. CDR3 residues: CASSEVKWVGYEQYF. Written as DNA, the CDR3 is TGTGCCAGCAGTGAAGTCAAATGGGTGGGCTACGAGCAGTACTTC.

This chain connects TRBV29-1 to TRBJ2-7; 8 bases are a match to TRBD1. The V gene end was trimmed by 7 bases and the J gene end by 2 bases; junction bases not matched to a gene: 7. The CDR3 has 13 amino acids. Germline assignment: CDR1 SQVTM and CDR2 ANQGSEA. The CDR3 is CSATGQATYEQYF. The CDR3 DNA reads TGCAGCGCCACGGGACAGGCCACCTACGAGCAGTACTTC.

This chain joins TRBV7-8 and TRBJ2-7; D unclear. CDR1 and CDR2 (germline): SGHVS, FQNEAQ. The length of the CDR3 is 12 residues. Between the trimmed V and J ends, which lost 7 bases and 6 bases, there was a span of 13 bases. CDR3 DNA: TGTGCCAGCAACATAGACCTCGGCGAGCAGTACTTC. It yields the protein CASNIDLGEQYF.

This rearrangement joins TRBV29-1 to TRBJ2-7; 11 nucleotides match TRBD2. CDR3 length equals 13 residues. Looked up from germline, CDR1 is SQVTM and CDR2 is ANQGSEA. The CDR3 sequence: CGGRTSGSYEQYF. For the CDR3, the DNA is TGCGGCGGGAGAACTAGCGGGAGCTACGAGCAGTACTTC.

This sequence joins TRBV29-1 and TRBJ1-2; D is unclear. The V gene's germline CDR1 is SQVTM and CDR2 ANQGSEA. The CDR3 covers 11 residues. V lost 4 bases, J lost 4 bases, and 7 bases lay in between. The DNA for the CDR3 is TGCAGCGTTGCGGGCAGCTATGGCTACACCTTC. Its protein product is CSVAGSYGYTF. Filled out from reference TRBV29-1 and TRBJ1-2, the complete variable domain reads SAVISQKPSRDICQRGTSLTIQCQVDSQVTMMFWYRQQPGQSLTLIATANQGSEATYESGFVIDKFPISRPNLTFSTLTVSNMSPEDSSIYLCSVAGSYGYTFGSGTRLTVV.

V is TRBV28 and J is TRBJ2-7; perhaps TRBD2 as D (5 bases). The CDR3 is 15 amino acids. V was pared by 2 bases and J by 0 bases, with 11 bases between. CDR1 and CDR2 from the germline V gene are MDHEN and SYDVKM. Here the CDR3 reads CASSLRAGSSYEQYF. As DNA, the CDR3 is TGTGCCAGCAGTTTACGTGCGGGCAGCTCCTACGAGCAGTACTTC.